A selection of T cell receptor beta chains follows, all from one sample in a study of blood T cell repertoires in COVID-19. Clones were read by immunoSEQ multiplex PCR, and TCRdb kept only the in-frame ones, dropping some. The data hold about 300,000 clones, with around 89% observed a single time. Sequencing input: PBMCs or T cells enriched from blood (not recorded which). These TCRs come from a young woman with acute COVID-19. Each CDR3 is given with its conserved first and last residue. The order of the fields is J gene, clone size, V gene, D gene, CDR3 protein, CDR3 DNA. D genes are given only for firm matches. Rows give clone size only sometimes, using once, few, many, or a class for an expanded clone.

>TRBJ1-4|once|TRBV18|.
CASSPDEETSTNEKLFF
TGTGCCAGCTCACCAGACGAAGAGACATCAACTAATGAAAAACTGTTTTTT
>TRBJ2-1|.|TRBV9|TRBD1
CASSVGPTGYNEQFF
TGTGCCAGCAGCGTAGGACCGACAGGGTACAATGAGCAGTTCTTC
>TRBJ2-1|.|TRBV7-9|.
CASSSRQGGDEQFF
TGTGCCAGCAGCTCGCGTCAGGGAGGCGATGAGCAGTTCTTC
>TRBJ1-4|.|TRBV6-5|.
CARGQRGNEKLFF
TGTGCCAGGGGCCAACGGGGGAATGAAAAACTGTTTTTT
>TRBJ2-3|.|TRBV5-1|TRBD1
CASRGTGGSYTQYF
TGCGCCAGCAGGGGGACAGGGGGTTCCTATACGCAGTATTTT
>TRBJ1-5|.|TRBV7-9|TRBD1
CASSLGQGPEPQHF
TGTGCCAGCAGCTTAGGACAGGGGCCGGAGCCCCAGCATTTT
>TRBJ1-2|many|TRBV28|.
CASSSEYYGYTF
TGTGCCAGCAGCTCAGAATACTATGGCTACACCTTC
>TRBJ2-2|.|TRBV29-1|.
CSAPRWTGELFF
TGCAGCGCCCCTAGATGGACCGGGGAGCTGTTTTTT
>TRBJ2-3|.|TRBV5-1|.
CASSLVPSGTQYF
TGCGCCAGCAGCTTGGTGCCCTCGGGGACGCAGTATTTT
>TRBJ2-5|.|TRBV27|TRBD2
CASSSLGSSKGTSGRAGETQYF
TGTGCCAGCAGTTCGCTGGGGTCATCAAAGGGGACTAGCGGGAGGGCCGGGGAGACCCAGTACTTC
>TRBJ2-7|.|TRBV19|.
CASRLGGANYEQYF
TGTGCCAGTAGACTGGGGGGAGCGAACTACGAGCAGTACTTC
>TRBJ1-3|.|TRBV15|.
CATSRGLQGPGLSGNTIYF
TGTGCCACCAGCAGAGGGCTACAGGGTCCCGGTCTATCTGGAAACACCATATATTTT
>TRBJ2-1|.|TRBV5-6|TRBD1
CASSDPGQGSYNEQFF
TGTGCCAGCAGCGACCCGGGACAGGGTTCCTACAATGAGCAGTTCTTC
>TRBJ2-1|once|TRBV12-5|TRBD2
CASGLIGGGLSNEQFF
TGTGCTAGTGGTTTGATCGGGGGAGGGCTTAGTAATGAGCAGTTCTTC
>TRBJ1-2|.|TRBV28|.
CASSQPGGQGNNYGYTF
TGTGCCAGCAGCCAACCTGGTGGGCAGGGGAACAACTATGGCTACACCTTC
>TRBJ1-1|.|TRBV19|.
CASTDGRGPNTEAFF
TGTGCCAGTACCGACGGGAGGGGCCCGAACACTGAAGCTTTCTTT
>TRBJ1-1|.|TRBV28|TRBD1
CASSLLRGYTEAFF
TGTGCCAGCAGTTTACTCAGGGGGTACACTGAAGCTTTCTTT
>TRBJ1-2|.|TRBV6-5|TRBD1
CASSFRDSLSKGYTF
TGTGCCAGCAGTTTCCGGGACAGCCTTTCGAAGGGCTACACCTTC
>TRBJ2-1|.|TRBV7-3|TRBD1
CASSEPGQGNNEQFF
TGTGCCAGCAGCGAACCGGGACAGGGAAACAATGAGCAGTTCTTC
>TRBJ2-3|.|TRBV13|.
CASSLGAGDTQYF
TGTGCCAGCAGCTTAGGGGCTGGAGATACGCAGTATTTT
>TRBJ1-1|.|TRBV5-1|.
CASSGDIPNTEAFF
TGCGCCAGCAGCGGGGACATTCCGAACACTGAAGCTTTCTTT
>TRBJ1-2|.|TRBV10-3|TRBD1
CAIRQGGDKYGYTF
TGTGCCATCAGACAGGGGGGAGATAAATATGGCTACACCTTC
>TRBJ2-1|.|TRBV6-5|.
CASSYSSAAYNEQFF
TGTGCCAGCAGTTACTCCTCGGCGGCCTACAATGAGCAGTTCTTC
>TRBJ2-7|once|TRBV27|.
CASSPERGRVQYF
TGTGCCAGCAGCCCCGAGAGGGGGAGGGTGCAGTACTTC
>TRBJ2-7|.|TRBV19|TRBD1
CASSPSSTGAYEQYF
TGTGCCAGTAGTCCATCCTCGACAGGGGCCTACGAGCAGTACTTC
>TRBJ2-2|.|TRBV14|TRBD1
CASSPRTGASYTGELFF
TGTGCCAGCAGCCCAAGAACAGGGGCCTCCTACACCGGGGAGCTGTTTTTT
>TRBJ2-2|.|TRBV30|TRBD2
CAWSGGWRAANTGELFF
TGTGCCTGGAGCGGGGGGTGGAGGGCGGCCAACACCGGGGAGCTGTTTTTT
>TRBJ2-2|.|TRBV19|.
CASGNPKGLNTGELFF
TGTGCCAGTGGAAATCCGAAGGGGCTGAACACCGGGGAGCTGTTTTTT
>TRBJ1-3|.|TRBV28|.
CASSSGISGNTIYF
TGTGCCAGCAGCTCCGGGATCTCTGGAAACACCATATATTTT
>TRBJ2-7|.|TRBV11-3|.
CASSLVRGSYEQYF
TGTGCCAGCAGCTTAGTACGGGGGAGCTACGAGCAGTACTTC
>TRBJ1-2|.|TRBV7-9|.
CASSLPPWRTQNYGYTF
TGTGCCAGCAGCCTCCCCCCTTGGCGAACACAGAACTATGGCTACACCTTC
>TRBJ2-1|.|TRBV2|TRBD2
CASKQREATDNEQFF
TGTGCCAGCAAACAGCGGGAGGCCACTGACAATGAGCAGTTCTTC
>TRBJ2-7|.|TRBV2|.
CASTGVGSYEQYF
TGTGCCAGCACGGGGGTCGGCTCCTACGAGCAGTACTTC
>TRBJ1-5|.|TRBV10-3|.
CAISDGGWGQPQHF
TGTGCCATCAGTGACGGGGGTTGGGGTCAGCCCCAGCATTTT
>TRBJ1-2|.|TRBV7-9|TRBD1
CASSSDRGASSNYGYTF
TGTGCCAGCAGCTCGGACAGGGGAGCCAGCAGCAACTATGGCTACACCTTC
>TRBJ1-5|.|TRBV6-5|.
CASSTGSVNQPQHF
TGTGCCAGCAGTACAGGGTCGGTGAATCAGCCCCAGCATTTT
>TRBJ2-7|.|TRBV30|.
CAWEGTYEQYF
TGTGCCTGGGAGGGGACCTACGAGCAGTACTTC
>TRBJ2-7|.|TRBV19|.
CASSPVALSEQYF
TGTGCCAGTAGTCCGGTCGCCTTGAGCGAGCAGTACTTC
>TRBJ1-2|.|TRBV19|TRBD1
CASRTSGQFYGYTF
TGTGCCAGTAGAACCTCGGGACAGTTCTATGGCTACACCTTC
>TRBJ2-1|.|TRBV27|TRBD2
CASREGTSPWNEQFF
TGTGCCAGCAGAGAAGGGACTAGCCCTTGGAATGAGCAGTTCTTC
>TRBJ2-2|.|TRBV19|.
CASSIGQNTGELFF
TGTGCCAGTAGTATAGGACAGAACACCGGGGAGCTGTTTTTT
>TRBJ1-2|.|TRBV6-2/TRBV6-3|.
CASSQPPTVGYTF
TGTGCCAGCAGCCAACCTCCGACAGTCGGCTACACCTTC
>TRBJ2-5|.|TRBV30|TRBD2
CGSGRGGETQYF
TGTGGTAGCGGGAGGGGTGGGGAGACCCAGTACTTC
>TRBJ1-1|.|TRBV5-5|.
CASSPSRSVRNTEAFF
TGTGCCAGCAGCCCCAGTCGGAGCGTCAGGAACACTGAAGCTTTCTTT
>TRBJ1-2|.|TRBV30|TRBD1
CAWSRGQVLGYTF
TGTGCCTGGAGTAGAGGACAGGTCTTAGGCTACACCTTC
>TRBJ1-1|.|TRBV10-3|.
CAISGSGAGEAFF
TGTGCCATCAGTGGAAGCGGGGCAGGTGAAGCTTTCTTT
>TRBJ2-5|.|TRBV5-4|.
CASRDMSGGQETQYF
TGTGCCAGCAGGGACATGAGTGGGGGGCAAGAGACCCAGTACTTC
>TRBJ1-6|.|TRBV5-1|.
CASMEVPNGDSPLHF
TGCGCCAGCATGGAGGTCCCCAATGGAGACTCACCCCTCCACTTT
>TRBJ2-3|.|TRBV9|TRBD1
CASSPTSGTGGTDTQYF
TGTGCCAGCAGCCCAACATCCGGGACAGGGGGCACAGATACGCAGTATTTT
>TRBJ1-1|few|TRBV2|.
CASSEQGQDTEAFF
TGTGCCAGCAGTGAACAGGGGCAAGACACTGAAGCTTTCTTT
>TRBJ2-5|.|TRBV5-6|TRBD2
CASSELAVGGTQYF
TGTGCCAGCAGCGAGCTAGCGGTTGGCGGGACCCAGTACTTC
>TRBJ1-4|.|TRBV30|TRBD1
CAGTGLGEKLFF
TGTGCCGGGACAGGGTTGGGGGAAAAACTGTTTTTT
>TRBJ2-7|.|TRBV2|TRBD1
CASNWDRHSYEQYF
TGTGCCAGCAATTGGGACAGACACTCCTACGAGCAGTACTTC
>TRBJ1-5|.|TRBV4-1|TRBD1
CASSHPGQEIFGENQPQHF
TGCGCCAGCAGCCATCCGGGACAGGAAATTTTTGGGGAGAATCAGCCCCAGCATTTT
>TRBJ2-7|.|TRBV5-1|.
CASSLAGGLIGTYEQYF
TGCGCCAGCAGCTTGGCTGGAGGGCTTATTGGGACTTACGAGCAGTACTTC
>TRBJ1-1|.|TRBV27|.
CASSLNAPLSAEAFF
TGTGCCAGCAGTTTAAATGCTCCTTTAAGCGCTGAAGCTTTCTTT
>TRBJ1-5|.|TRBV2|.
CASSEEGDQPQHF
TGTGCCAGCAGTGAAGAAGGGGATCAGCCCCAGCATTTT
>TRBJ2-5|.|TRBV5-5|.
CASSLAGKETQYF
TGTGCCAGCAGCTTGGCCGGGAAAGAGACCCAGTACTTC